The 11 T cell receptor beta chains listed next were all sequenced from one sample in a study of T-cell memory formation after mild COVID-19. A single record per CDR3 protein comes from TCRdb applying MiXCR to the 5' RACE reads. The sample has fewer than 300,000 distinct CDR3 sequences, approximately 15% seen once. Source material: PBMCs or a T cell subset sorted from them (not recorded which). The receptor set was obtained from a man between 18 and 35 years old who had mild COVID-19 (a few samples of this study predate the infection). Cell type and time point are not known.

This clonotype was observed many times. The chain couples TRBV14 to TRBJ2-7, with D possibly being TRBD2 (6 bases). Trimming took off 4 bases at V and 3 bases at J, with 16 bases between the two ends. This CDR3 region has 15 residues. From germline, CDR1 is SGHDN and CDR2 FVKESK. The CDR3 coding sequence is TGTGCCAGCAGCCTAGGGACTGCCCCGGGCTACGAGCAGTACGTC. Amino acid sequence: CASSLGTAPGYEQYV.

Only a few counts were recorded for this clonotype. This sequence joins TRBV7-2 and TRBJ1-2, with D uncertain. The CDR3 length is 13 residues. Germline lookup yields CDR1 SGHTA and CDR2 FQGNSA. The V and J ends lost 1 base and 5 bases respectively, with 8 bases between them. DNA for the CDR3: TGTGCCAGCAGCTTAGGAGGGTATTATGGCTACACCTTC. This encodes CASSLGGYYGYTF. The full variable domain, with the rest looked up from reference TRBV7-2 and TRBJ1-2, is GAGVSQSPSNKVTEKGKDVELRCDPISGHTALYWYRQSLGQGLEFLIYFQGNSAPDKSGLPSDRFSAERTGGSVSTLTIQRTQQEDSAVYLCASSLGGYYGYTFGSGTRLTVV.

This rearrangement joins TRBV7-9 to TRBJ2-1; TRBD1 matches at 9 bases. This CDR3 is 15 amino acids long. After removal of 5 bases from V and 7 bases from J, the junction contained 9 bases not matched to a gene. Germline CDR1 is SEHNR and CDR2 is FQNEAQ (reference sequence). CDR3 in amino acids: CASSARTGARNEQFF. CDR3 DNA: TGTGCCAGCAGCGCCAGGACAGGGGCTAGGAATGAGCAGTTCTTC. Full variable domain (remainder filled in from reference TRBV7-9 and TRBJ2-1): DTGVSQNPRHKITKRGQNVTFRCDPISEHNRLYWYRQTLGQGPEFLTYFQNEAQLEKSRLLSDRFSAERPKGSFSTLEIQRTEQGDSAMYLCASSARTGARNEQFFGPGTRLTVL.

This clonotype appeared once. The V gene is TRBV4-1, the J gene TRBJ2-7; no definite D call. V lost 1 base and J 2 bases, leaving 12 bases between the germline ends. The CDR3 totals 15 residues. Germline V gives CDR1 MGHRA, CDR2 YSYEKL. CDR3 protein: CASSQVSGSTYEQYV. The CDR3 bases are TGCGCCAGCAGCCAAGTCTCGGGCAGCACCTACGAGCAGTACGTC.

CDR3 residues: CASSSRQGNQPQHF. The DNA of the CDR3 is TGTGCCAGCAGTTCTCGACAGGGCAATCAGCCCCAGCATTTT. The rearrangement uses TRBV12-3 or TRBV12-4 and TRBJ1-5; possibly TRBD1 for D (6 bases). V lost 4 bases and J lost 2, with 9 bases in between. The CDR3 has 14 amino acids.

J is TRBJ1-5 and V is TRBV20-1, with D perhaps matching TRBD1 (5 bases). Per germline, CDR1 DFQATT and CDR2 SNEGSKA (reference sequence). The CDR3 has 14 residues. V was shortened by 6 bases and J by 0 bases, with 12 bases between the two germline ends. CDR3 residues: CSAMRGNSNQPQHF. The DNA of the CDR3 is TGCAGTGCCATGAGGGGAAATAGCAATCAGCCCCAGCATTTT.

The genes are TRBV6-5 and TRBJ2-1, with a possible D match to TRBD1 (6 bases). This CDR3 is built from 14 residues. Looked up from germline, CDR1 is MNHEY and CDR2 is SVGAGI. V lost 7 bases to trimming and J lost 3 bases, with 13 bases between them. The CDR3 spells CASKQGVVYNEQFF. The CDR3, as DNA: TGTGCCAGCAAACAGGGAGTTGTCTACAATGAGCAGTTCTTC.

This clonotype was found a few times. This chain joins TRBV7-7 and TRBJ2-3, with D possibly TRBD1 on 5 matching bases. Germline loops: CDR1 SSHAT, CDR2 FNYEAQ (reference sequence). The CDR3 spans 14 residues. Trimming removed 5 bases from V and 0 bases from J, with 9 bases in between. The CDR3 DNA reads as TGTGCCAGCAGCCCACAGGCCAGCACAGATACGCAGTATTTT. Its protein is CASSPQASTDTQYF.

J is TRBJ2-2 and V is TRBV15; D possibly uses TRBD1 or TRBD2 (5 bases each). The CDR3 contains 15 residues. Germline V gene data show CDR1 as LNHNV and CDR2 as YYDKDF (reference sequence). Trimming pared 6 bases from V and 1 base from J, leaving 12 bases between. CDR3 coding DNA: TGTGCCACCAGAAAGGGACGGCAGAACACCGGGGAGCTGTTTTTT. Its protein is CATRKGRQNTGELFF.

This clonotype was seen many times. This chain links TRBV7-3 with TRBJ2-3; 10 nucleotides agree with TRBD2. The junction had 3 bases not matched to a gene; V was cut back by 6 bases and J by 3 bases. Germline V CDR1 and CDR2: SGHTA, FQGTGA. This CDR3 comprises 14 residues. This CDR3 reads CASRFSGGTDTQYF. In DNA form, the CDR3 reads TGTGCCAGCAGGTTTAGCGGGGGGACAGATACGCAGTATTTT.

The chain has TRBV6-5 and TRBJ1-5, with D possibly TRBD1 on 6 matching bases. The CDR3 length is 15 residues. CDR1 and CDR2 from the germline V gene are MNHEY and SVGAGI. Trimming took 5 bases from V and 8 from J, leaving 19 bases between them. The CDR3 bases are TGTGCCAGCAGTGAGGGGACACTCGGATGGGAGCCCCAGCATTTT. This gives the protein CASSEGTLGWEPQHF.